Sequencing of this TCR beta chain was carried out in a study of post-analysis software for immune sequencing data. Study overall: As for disease course, relapsing-remitting, secondary progressive and progressive-relapsing multiple sclerosis were all included. Study-level results: Comparison of patients with controls showed five TRBV segments more frequent in patients, TRBV5-6, TRBV5-1 and TRBV20-1 among them. Comparison with controls showed significantly lower normalized Chao1 diversity in multiple sclerosis patients.

The V and J ends lost 5 bases and 1 base respectively, with 16 bases between them. The CDR3 length is 16 residues. Unique molecular identifiers featured in each of the TCR beta cDNA libraries. A single record per CDR3 protein comes from TCRdb applying MiXCR to the PCR reads. The table has fewer than 850,000 distinct CDR3 sequences, about 43% seen once. Worth noting for this clonotype: Its antigen is undetermined.

The rearrangement uses TRBV12-3 or TRBV12-4 and TRBJ2-3; maybe TRBD2 (5 bases). The sequence derives from a girl between 10 and 17 years old with multiple sclerosis. The sample consisted of blood. The CDR3: CASSPPPLGGTDTQYF. DNA of the CDR3: TGTGCCAGCAGTCCACCGCCGTTGGGAGGCACAGATACGCAGTATTTT.